This T cell receptor beta chain was obtained from a study of shared clonotypes between healthy human individuals. Researchers divided each subset's genomic DNA evenly across several immunoSEQ plates. This table comes from immunoSEQ multiplex PCR, and its TCRdb copy is limited to in-frame clones, with some not included. The sample lists 2,500,000 or so clones; around 90% were seen once. Every one of the donors was a Caucasian adult that lived in Nashville, Tennessee. V was clipped by 2 bases and J by 8 bases; unmatched bases: 18. The germline CDR1 and CDR2 sequences are SGHRS and YFSETQ. This CDR3 comprises 18 residues.

This sequence joins TRBV5-1 and TRBJ1-4, with 7 bases lining up with TRBD1. The sequencing input was naive CD4+ T cells sorted from blood. As to subset: CD45RA+ positively selected. This clonotype was sampled from a man between 18 and 29 years old in good health. Here the CDR3 DNA reads TGCGCCAGCAGCTTAGTGGTGCTGACAGGGTTGGTTCGAGAAAAACTGTTTTTT. This encodes CASSLVVLTGLVREKLFF.